The clone carrying this TCR beta chain showed up just a few times. Its antigen is still unknown. Germline V CDR1 and CDR2: SEHNR, FQNEAQ (reference sequence). The V segment lost 3 bases and the J segment 5 bases; nucleotides outside the gene matches: 5. This CDR3 is 15 amino acids long. This specimen comes from a study of cytomegalovirus exposure and HLA in healthy donors. Overall study results and limits: Information on immune exposure was restricted to one variable (CMV serostatus).

PCR amplification relied on 60 Vbeta primers (plus 13 Jbeta primers). Sequenced by immunoSEQ multiplex PCR; TCRdb stores in-frame clones only, minus some. The table lists about 100,000 clones, about 9.5% of them singletons. This chain joins TRBV7-9 and TRBJ2-2; 8 bases align to TRBD1. Sequenced input: PBMCs. This TCR was sampled from a middle-aged man in good health and CMV-seropositive. CDR3: CASSFSGGRTGELFF. As DNA, the CDR3 is TGTGCCAGCAGCTTTTCAGGGGGCAGGACCGGGGAGCTGTTTTTT.